The 13 T cell receptor beta chains below come from one sample, sequenced in a study of STAT5B mutations in CD4+ large granular lymphocyte leukemia. The repertoire was sequenced with immunoSEQ multiplex PCR; TCRdb's copy has only in-frame clones and lacks some. There are nearly 45,000 clones in the sample; about 86% occur only once, and around 3% lies in the top ten. The specimen was CD4+ T cells from blood buffy coats. All receptors derive from a human donor in good health.

The chain joins TRBV30 to TRBJ1-1, with D hard to call. The CDR3 extends over 14 amino acids. With 1 base removed from V and 0 bases from J, the gap between germline ends came to 9 bases. From germline, CDR1 is GTSNPN and CDR2 SVGIG (reference sequence). As DNA, the CDR3 is TGTGCCTGGAGTGCTCTGACCATGAACACTGAAGCTTTCTTT. Its protein is CAWSALTMNTEAFF.

The CDR3 region is CASSRRTSGYSDTQYF. The CDR3 DNA follows: TGTGCCAGCAGCCGCCGGACTAGCGGGTATAGTGATACGCAGTATTTT. The chain employs TRBV7-2 and TRBJ2-3; 11 bases are a match to TRBD2. The V segment lost 5 bases and the J segment 6 bases; nucleotides outside the gene matches: 10. The CDR3 is 16 residues long. CDR1 and CDR2 from the germline V gene are SGHTA and FQGNSA.

The genes are TRBV5-1 and TRBJ1-1; D unclear. Per the germline V gene, CDR1 is SGHRS and CDR2 is YFSETQ. The ends were cut back, 1 base at V and 0 bases at J, with 13 bases in the middle. The CDR3 extends over 16 amino acids. The CDR3 bases are TGCGCCAGCAGCTTGTTAGGAACGTTTGTGAACACTGAAGCTTTCTTT. This gives the protein CASSLLGTFVNTEAFF.

The gene calls are TRBV27 and TRBJ2-7; 7 bases agree with TRBD1. V was clipped by 4 bases and J by 5 bases; unmatched bases: 20. The CDR3 covers 18 residues. Germline CDR1 is MNHEY and CDR2 is SMNVEV (reference sequence). CDR3 sequence: CASSSIPGQTPLRHEQYF. The CDR3 bases are TGTGCCAGCAGTTCTATTCCGGGACAGACTCCGCTTAGGCACGAGCAGTACTTC.

V gene TRBV10-3 combines with J gene TRBJ1-5; no clear D gene. Germline assignment: CDR1 ENHRY and CDR2 SYGVKD. The V gene lost 3 bases and the J gene lost 7 bases, with 13 bases spanning the gap. The CDR3 is 14 residues long. The CDR3 nucleotides are TGTGCCATCAGTGAAGAGTCGAAGGACCAGCCCCAGCATTTT. Its protein product is CAISEESKDQPQHF.

This chain links TRBV18 with TRBJ2-3, with unresolved D. Trimming removed 3 bases at V and 2 bases at J, with 9 bases between. The length of the CDR3 is 14 residues. Germline values: CDR1 KGHSH, CDR2 LQKENI. The chain's CDR3 is CASSPVGFTDTQYF. The CDR3 region has the DNA TGTGCCAGCTCACCGGTGGGTTTCACAGATACGCAGTATTTT. The whole variable domain, filled in from reference TRBV18 and TRBJ2-3, reads NAGVMQNPRHLVRRRGQEARLRCSPMKGHSHVYWYRQLPEEGLKFMVYLQKENIIDESGMPKERFSAEFPKEGPSILRIQQVVRGDSAAYFCASSPVGFTDTQYFGPGTRLTVL.

The V call is TRBV9, the J call TRBJ2-2; the D is unclear. The V gene lost 0 bases and the J gene lost 3 bases, with 12 bases spanning the gap. The germline CDR1 and CDR2 sequences are SGDLS and YYNGEE. The CDR3 has 16 amino acids. This CDR3 reads CASSVGAILDTGELFF. CDR3 DNA sequence: TGTGCCAGCAGCGTAGGGGCCATTTTAGACACCGGGGAGCTGTTTTTT.

This clone was seen a single time. The chain uses TRBV27 and TRBJ2-3; TRBD2 matches 8 bases. Germline assignment: CDR1 MNHEY and CDR2 SMNVEV (reference sequence). The CDR3 is 15 amino acids. V was clipped by 8 bases and J by 3 bases; unmatched bases: 10. The CDR3 is CASFPRREATDTQYF. DNA of the CDR3: TGTGCCAGCTTCCCCCGGCGGGAGGCTACAGATACGCAGTATTTT.

This chain joins TRBV7-7 and TRBJ2-3, with 7 bases that match TRBD2. The CDR3 totals 16 residues. Losses at the gene ends were 5 bases for V and 3 bases for J; bases not matched to a gene: 11. Germline CDR1 is SSHAT and CDR2 is FNYEAQ (reference sequence). This chain's CDR3 is CASSPWSGGRTDTQYF. CDR3 DNA sequence: TGTGCCAGCAGCCCATGGTCAGGCGGGAGAACAGATACGCAGTATTTT.

The chain employs TRBV6-5 and TRBJ2-6; a weak D match, TRBD1 (6 bases). Trimming removed 5 bases from V and 2 bases from J, with 10 bases in between. Germline V CDR1 and CDR2: MNHEY, SVGAGI. There are 15 residues in the CDR3. The CDR3 spells CASSSPGAGANVLTF. The CDR3 DNA is TGTGCCAGCAGTAGCCCAGGGGCTGGGGCCAACGTCCTGACTTTC.

This chain links TRBV2 with TRBJ2-5; D ambiguous. The tail of the sequence fits TRBJ2-7 better, so the J call may be wrong. Germline V gene lookup returns CDR1 SNHLY and CDR2 FYNNEI. This CDR3 region has 13 residues. The DNA of the CDR3 is TGTGCCAGCAGTGAACCTGGCCCCTACGAGCAGTACTTC. Residues: CASSEPGPYEQYF.

The V and J genes are TRBV6-5 and TRBJ1-3; 7 positions match TRBD1. Per the germline V gene, CDR1 is MNHEY and CDR2 is SVGAGI. This CDR3 is built from 15 residues. Germline trimming cut 6 bases from V and 0 bases from J; bases unmatched to any gene: 5. CDR3 sequence (DNA): TGTGCCAGCAGGATTACAGGGGACTCTGGAAACACCATATATTTT. Protein: CASRITGDSGNTIYF.

CDR3 protein: CASRVTSGYEQYF. The CDR3 DNA reads TGTGCCAGCAGAGTGACTAGCGGGTACGAGCAGTACTTC. This chain uses TRBV28 with TRBJ2-7; 10 nucleotides agree with TRBD2. There are 13 residues in the CDR3. In germline, CDR1 is MDHEN, CDR2 SYDVKM. V lost 6 bases and J lost 4; bases outside the gene matches: 3.